Sequencing of this TCR beta chain was carried out in a study of cytomegalovirus exposure and HLA in healthy donors. Study observations and caveats: Later, an analysis found that common viral pathogens appeared to be linked with several of the most significant clusters.

The primer mix had 60 Vbeta and 13 Jbeta primers. Per the original methods: The count from a later analysis was about 80 million unique TCR beta chains, 9 million to 12 million of them shared. Repertoires were generated with immunoSEQ multiplex PCR, while TCRdb's copy carries only in-frame clones and drops some. Clone size and V and J calls were adopted from that table, with D and trimming inferred from the DNA. Of hundreds of thousands of clones detected, roughly 89% appear once; the ten largest clones hold about 2%. On this clone itself: Its antigen remains unknown.

Germline loops: CDR1 SQVTM, CDR2 ANQGSEA. The CDR3 is 14 amino acids. V shed 5 bases and J 2 bases; nucleotides not matched to a gene: 6. The sequence was collected from a woman aged 18-29 years in good health and CMV-seronegative. The sequenced sample was PBMCs. This chain joins TRBV29-1 and TRBJ1-3, with 7 nucleotides matching TRBD1. The CDR3 region is CSVQEGATGNTIYF. Written as DNA, the CDR3 is TGCAGCGTTCAGGAGGGGGCAACTGGAAACACCATATATTTT.